This record concerns one TCR beta chain sequence. Its antigen is still unknown. The second PCR ran about 6 to 12 cycles with a sample-barcoded 5' primer and J-beta primers. TCRdb reprocessed the 5' RACE reads with MiXCR, giving one entry per CDR3 protein. The sample lists roughly 1,700,000 distinct CDR3 sequences, 25% to 30% occurring once. Total RNA, at least 6 micrograms per sample, was extracted from PBMCs. Trimming took 6 bases from V and 7 from J, leaving 19 bases between them. The CDR3 is 15 amino acids. The sample belongs to a study of blood T cells in healthy people across ages. Study-wide results and limits: TCR beta diversity was tightly associated with the proportion of naive T cells.

The sequenced material came from blood. The sequence was collected from a woman younger than 45 in good health. The J gene is TRBJ2-1, the V gene TRBV12-3 or TRBV12-4; D unresolved. The DNA of the CDR3 is TGTGCCAGCAGCCCGTTCAGCCCGGGCCTTAATGAGCAGTTCTTC. This gives the protein CASSPFSPGLNEQFF.